This T cell receptor (beta chain) was sequenced during a study of shared clonotypes between healthy human individuals. Study-wide results and limits: Generation of non-shared clonotypes was less probable than generation of clonotypes shared by all four donors.

Germline V gene data show CDR1 as MDHEN and CDR2 as SYDVKM. This CDR3 is built from 15 residues. V lost 3 bases and J lost 5, with 13 bases in between. Points on this clone: The antigen remains undetermined.

The protocol was immunoSEQ multiplex PCR, while the TCRdb copy is restricted to in-frame clones and leaves out a portion. The sample records a few million clones, 85% to 95% being singletons. This sequence originates from a man younger than 35 in good health. Some clones in this sample may be carry-over from other donors' samples. The chain carries TRBV28 and TRBJ2-2, with a weak D call TRBD1 (5 bases). Material for sequencing was naive CD4+ T cells from PBMCs. Subset reported: CD45RA+ positively selected. CDR3 sequence reads: CASSLARVGTGELFF. CDR3 bases: TGTGCCAGCAGTTTGGCCAGGGTGGGAACCGGGGAGCTGTTTTTT.